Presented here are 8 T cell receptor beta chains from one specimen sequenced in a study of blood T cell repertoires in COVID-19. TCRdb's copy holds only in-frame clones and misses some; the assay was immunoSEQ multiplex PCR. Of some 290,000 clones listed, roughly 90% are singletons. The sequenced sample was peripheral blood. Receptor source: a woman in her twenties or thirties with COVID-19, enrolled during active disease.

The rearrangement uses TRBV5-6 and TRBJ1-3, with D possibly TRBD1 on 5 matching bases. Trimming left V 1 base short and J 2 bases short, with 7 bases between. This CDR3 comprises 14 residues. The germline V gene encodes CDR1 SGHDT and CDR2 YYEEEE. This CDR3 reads CASSLRGTGNTIYF. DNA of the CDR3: TGTGCCAGCAGCTTGCGGGGGACTGGAAACACCATATATTTT.

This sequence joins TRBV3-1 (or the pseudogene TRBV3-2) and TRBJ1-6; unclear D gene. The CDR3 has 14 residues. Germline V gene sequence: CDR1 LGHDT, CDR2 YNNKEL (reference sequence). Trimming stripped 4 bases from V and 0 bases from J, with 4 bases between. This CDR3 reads CASSPISYNSPLHF. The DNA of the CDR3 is TGTGCCAGCAGCCCTATCTCCTATAATTCACCCCTCCACTTT.

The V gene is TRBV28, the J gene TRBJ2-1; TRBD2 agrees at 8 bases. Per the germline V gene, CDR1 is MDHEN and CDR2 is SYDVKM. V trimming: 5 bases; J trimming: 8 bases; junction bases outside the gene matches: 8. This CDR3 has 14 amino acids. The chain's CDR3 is CASSPGGPTDEQFF. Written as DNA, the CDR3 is TGTGCCAGCAGTCCGGGGGGGCCAACGGATGAGCAGTTCTTC.

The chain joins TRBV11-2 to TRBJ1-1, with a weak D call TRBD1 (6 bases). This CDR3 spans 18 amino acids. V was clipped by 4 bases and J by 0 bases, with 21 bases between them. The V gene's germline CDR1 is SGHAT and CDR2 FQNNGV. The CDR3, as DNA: TGTGCCAGCAGCTCCCGGACAGTTGTCTCCCCTATGAACACTGAAGCTTTCTTT. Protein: CASSSRTVVSPMNTEAFF.

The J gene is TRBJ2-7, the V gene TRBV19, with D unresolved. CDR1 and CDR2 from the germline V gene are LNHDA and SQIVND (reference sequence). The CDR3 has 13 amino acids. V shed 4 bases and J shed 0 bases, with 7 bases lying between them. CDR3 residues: CASSTAVSYEQYF. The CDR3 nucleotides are TGTGCCAGTAGTACCGCGGTCTCCTACGAGCAGTACTTC.

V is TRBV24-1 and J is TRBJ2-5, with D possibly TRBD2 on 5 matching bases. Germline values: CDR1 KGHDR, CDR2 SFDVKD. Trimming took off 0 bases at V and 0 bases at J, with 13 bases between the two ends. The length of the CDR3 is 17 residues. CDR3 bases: TGTGCCACCAGTGATTTGTCGGGGTTTGGCGACCAAGAGACCCAGTACTTC. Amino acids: CATSDLSGFGDQETQYF.

DNA for the CDR3: TGTGCCAGCAGTTTACCGGGACACGTCTATGGCTACACCTTC. It specifies CASSLPGHVYGYTF. This rearrangement joins TRBV6-5 to TRBJ1-2, with a weak D call TRBD1 (6 bases). CDR3 length equals 14 residues. Germline V lookup: CDR1 MNHEY, CDR2 SVGAGI. V lost 4 bases and J lost 4, with 13 bases in between.

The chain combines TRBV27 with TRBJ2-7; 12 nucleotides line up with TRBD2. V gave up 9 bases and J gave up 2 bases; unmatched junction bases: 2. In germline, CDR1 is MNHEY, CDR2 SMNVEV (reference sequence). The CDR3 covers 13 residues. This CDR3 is CASRLAGAYEQYF. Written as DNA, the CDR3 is TGTGCCAGTAGACTAGCGGGGGCCTACGAGCAGTACTTC.